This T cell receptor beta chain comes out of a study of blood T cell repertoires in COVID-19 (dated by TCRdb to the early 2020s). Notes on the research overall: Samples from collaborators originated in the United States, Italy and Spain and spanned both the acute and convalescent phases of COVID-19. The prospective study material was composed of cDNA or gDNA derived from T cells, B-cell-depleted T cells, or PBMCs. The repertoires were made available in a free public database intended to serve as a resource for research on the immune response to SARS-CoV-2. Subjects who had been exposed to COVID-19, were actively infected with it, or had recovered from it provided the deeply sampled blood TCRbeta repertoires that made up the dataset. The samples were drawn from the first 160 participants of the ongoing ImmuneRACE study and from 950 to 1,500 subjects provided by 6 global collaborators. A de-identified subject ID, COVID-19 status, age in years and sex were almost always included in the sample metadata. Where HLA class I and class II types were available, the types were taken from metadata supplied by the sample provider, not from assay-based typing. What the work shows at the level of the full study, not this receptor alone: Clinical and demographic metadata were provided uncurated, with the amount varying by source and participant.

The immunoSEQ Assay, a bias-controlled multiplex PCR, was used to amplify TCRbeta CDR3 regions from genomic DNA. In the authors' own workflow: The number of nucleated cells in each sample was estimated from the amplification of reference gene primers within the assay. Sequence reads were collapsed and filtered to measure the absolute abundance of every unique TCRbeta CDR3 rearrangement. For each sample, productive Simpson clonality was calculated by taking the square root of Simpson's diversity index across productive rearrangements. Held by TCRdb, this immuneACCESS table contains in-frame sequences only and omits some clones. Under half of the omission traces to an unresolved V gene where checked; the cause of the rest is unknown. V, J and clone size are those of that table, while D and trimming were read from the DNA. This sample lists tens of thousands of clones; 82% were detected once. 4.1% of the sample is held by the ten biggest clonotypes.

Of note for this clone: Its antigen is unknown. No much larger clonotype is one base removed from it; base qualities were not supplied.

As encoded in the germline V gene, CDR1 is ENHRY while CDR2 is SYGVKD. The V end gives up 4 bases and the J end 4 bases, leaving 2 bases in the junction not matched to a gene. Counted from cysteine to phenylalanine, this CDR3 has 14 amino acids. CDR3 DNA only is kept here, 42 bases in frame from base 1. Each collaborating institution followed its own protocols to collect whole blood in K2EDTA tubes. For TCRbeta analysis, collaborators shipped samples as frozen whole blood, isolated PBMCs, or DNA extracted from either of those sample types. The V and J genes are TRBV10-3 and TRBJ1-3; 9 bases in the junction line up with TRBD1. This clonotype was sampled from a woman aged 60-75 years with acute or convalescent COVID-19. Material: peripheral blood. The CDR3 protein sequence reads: CAISAGTGGNTIYF. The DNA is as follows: TGTGCCATCAGTGCAGGGACAGGGGGAAACACCATATATTTT.